Below are 30 T cell receptor beta chains sequenced from a single sample in a study of T cell responses to AZD1222 COVID-19 vaccine (dated by TCRdb to about 2021). Libraries were built with the immunoSEQ multiplex PCR assay. TCRdb obtained this table from immuneACCESS and retained in-frame rearrangements with V and J assigned. These tables miss some clones; where compared with another copy, unresolved V genes account for less than half of the shortfall, and the remainder is unexplained. This sample holds roughly 70,000 clones; 86% were observed only once. About 2.5% of the sample lies in the top ten. The sample's time point label is to be understood as: baseline before first vaccination. The sequenced sample was peripheral blood, obtained on day 0 of AZD1222 vaccination. The receptors here all came from an adult in good health.

The gene calls are TRBV7-9 and TRBJ1-2; D is unclear. The CDR3 is made up of 14 amino acids. Germline CDR1 is SEHNR and CDR2 is FQNEAQ (reference sequence). V was clipped by 1 base and J by 4 bases, with 10 bases between them. CDR3 sequence (DNA): TGTGCCAGCAGCTTAGGTGGGCAGCCCTATGGCTACACCTTC. Translating it yields CASSLGGQPYGYTF.

In this sample, this clone turned up a few times. The CDR3 bases are TGTGCCAGCAGTCCGGGGGTGAGGACAGCCCTCCACTTT. This gives the protein CASSPGVRTALHF. This sequence joins TRBV28 and TRBJ1-6, with D perhaps TRBD1 (6 bases). Germline lookup yields CDR1 MDHEN and CDR2 SYDVKM. Between the trimmed V and J ends, which lost 5 bases and 14 bases, there was a span of 16 bases. The CDR3 contains 13 residues.

This sequence joins TRBV2 and TRBJ1-3; D uncertain. CDR1 SNHLY and CDR2 FYNNEI come from the germline V gene. Trimming removed 0 bases from V and 0 bases from J, with 9 bases in between. This CDR3 is built from 16 residues. The CDR3 spells CASSEARTSSGNTIYF. DNA of the CDR3: TGTGCCAGCAGTGAAGCGAGGACTAGCTCTGGAAACACCATATATTTT.

The chain couples TRBV5-1 to TRBJ2-7; no reliable D call. Trimming shortened V by 0 bases and J by 5 bases, and 12 bases separated the two germline ends. The CDR3 is made up of 14 amino acids. Germline CDR1 SGHRS, CDR2 YFSETQ. CDR3 amino acids: CASSLAQLPNEQYF. CDR3 nucleotide sequence: TGCGCCAGCAGCTTGGCGCAGCTTCCTAACGAGCAGTACTTC.

The V gene is TRBV24-1, the J gene TRBJ1-4, with D perhaps matching TRBD1 (5 bases). V was trimmed by 5 bases and J by 3 bases, leaving 12 bases between them. This CDR3 is 15 amino acids long. The germline gives CDR1 KGHDR, CDR2 SFDVKD. The CDR3 protein is CATSVLGAANEKLFF. The CDR3 nucleotides read TGTGCCACCAGTGTCCTCGGGGCGGCTAATGAAAAACTGTTTTTT.

The chain has TRBV28 and TRBJ2-7, with a tentative D call TRBD1 (6 bases). The CDR3 consists of 12 residues. The germline V gene has CDR1 MDHEN and CDR2 SYDVKM. V gave up 6 bases and J gave up 2 bases, with 8 bases separating them. CDR3 DNA: TGTGCCAGCAGACGACAGGCCTACGAGCAGTACTTC. As protein: CASRRQAYEQYF.

This CDR3 reads CARTGARGINQPQHF. For the CDR3, the DNA is TGTGCCAGGACAGGGGCCAGGGGTATTAATCAGCCCCAGCATTTT. The chain carries TRBV27 and TRBJ1-5; 8 positions match TRBD1. The CDR3 loop spans 15 amino acids. Germline loops: CDR1 MNHEY, CDR2 SMNVEV (reference sequence). The J segment lost 4 bases and the V segment lost 9 bases, leaving 11 bases of the junction unmatched.

The chain uses TRBV15 and TRBJ2-7; TRBD1 matches at 9 bases. Looked up from germline, CDR1 is LNHNV and CDR2 is YYDKDF (reference sequence). CDR3 length: 16 residues. Trimming removed 0 bases from V and 3 bases from J; junction bases left unmatched: 6. The CDR3 reads CATSRDRVTGGYEQYF. In DNA form, the CDR3 reads TGTGCCACCAGCAGAGATCGAGTGACAGGGGGCTACGAGCAGTACTTC.

This chain joins TRBV7-2 and TRBJ2-1, with a weak D call TRBD2 (6 bases). Germline CDR1 reads SGHTA; CDR2 reads FQGNSA. This CDR3 has 16 amino acids. Trimming left V 2 bases short and J 2 bases short, with 13 bases between. CDR3 region: CASSLSIREPYNEQFF. CDR3 sequence (DNA): TGTGCCAGCAGCTTAAGTATCCGGGAGCCCTACAATGAGCAGTTCTTC.

The rearrangement links TRBV14 to TRBJ1-4, with TRBD1 as a possible D gene (6 bases). Germline assignment: CDR1 SGHDN and CDR2 FVKESK. With 4 bases removed from V and 8 bases from J, the gap between germline ends came to 17 bases. There are 15 residues in the CDR3. CDR3: CASSRTLQGREKLFF. CDR3 in DNA: TGTGCCAGCAGCCGTACACTTCAGGGGAGGGAAAAACTGTTTTTT.

This chain connects TRBV19 to TRBJ2-1; 8 bases are shared with TRBD1. The CDR3 is made up of 18 amino acids. V lost 5 bases and J lost 8; bases outside the gene matches: 20. The germline V gene has CDR1 LNHDA and CDR2 SQIVND (reference sequence). CDR3 protein: CASSPNPGQVLKGDEQFF. The DNA of the CDR3 is TGTGCCAGTAGTCCGAATCCGGGACAGGTCCTCAAGGGGGATGAGCAGTTCTTC.

This rearrangement joins TRBV5-6 to TRBJ1-3, with a tentative D call TRBD1 (5 bases). Germline values: CDR1 SGHDT, CDR2 YYEEEE. The CDR3 spans 15 residues. Deletions cut 3 bases from V and 0 bases from J, with 10 bases between. CDR3 sequence: CASSSGTASGNTIYF. As DNA, the CDR3 is TGTGCCAGCAGCTCCGGGACGGCCTCTGGAAACACCATATATTTT.

The chain couples TRBV2 to TRBJ1-1; D remains ambiguous. The CDR3 is 12 residues long. Deletions cut 7 bases from V and 1 base from J, with 7 bases between. The germline CDR1 and CDR2 sequences are SNHLY and FYNNEI. The CDR3 bases are TGTGCCAGCAAAGACGGGAACACTGAAGCTTTCTTT. This sequence encodes CASKDGNTEAFF.

The rearrangement joins TRBV6-5 to TRBJ2-2; 8 nucleotides line up with TRBD1. The junction had 5 bases not matched to a gene; V was cut back by 4 bases and J by 4 bases. The CDR3 is 15 amino acids. Germline CDR1 and CDR2: MNHEY and SVGAGI. The CDR3 here is CASSLQGAGTGELFF. The CDR3 region has the DNA TGTGCCAGCAGTTTGCAGGGGGCGGGCACCGGGGAGCTGTTTTTT.

This clone appeared once. The chain links TRBV19 to TRBJ2-5; 10 nucleotides align to TRBD2. V shed 5 bases, J shed 7 bases, and the junction held 4 bases outside the gene matches. The CDR3 has 13 amino acids. Per germline, CDR1 LNHDA and CDR2 SQIVND (reference sequence). CDR3 nucleotides: TGTGCCAGTAGTCCTAGCGGGAGAGGGACCCAGTACTTC. Amino acid sequence: CASSPSGRGTQYF.

This chain uses TRBV28 with TRBJ2-3, with 9 positions matching TRBD2. The CDR3 runs 20 residues. V was pared by 2 bases and J by 2 bases, with 17 bases of the junction left unmatched. Germline V gives CDR1 MDHEN, CDR2 SYDVKM. CDR3 sequence: CASSLVLAGQLNIYTDTQYF. CDR3 bases: TGTGCCAGCAGTTTAGTGCTAGCGGGGCAGCTGAATATATACACAGATACGCAGTATTTT.

The CDR3 is CASSVDLAGELFF. Here the CDR3 DNA reads TGTGCCAGCAGCGTAGATTTAGCCGGGGAGCTGTTTTTT. V is TRBV9 and J is TRBJ2-2; D gene unclear. The CDR3 is 13 amino acids. V was shortened by 0 bases and J by 6 bases, with 6 bases between the two germline ends. The V gene's germline CDR1 is SGDLS and CDR2 YYNGEE.

V gene TRBV29-1 combines with J gene TRBJ2-3; the match to TRBD2 covers 10 bases. Germline V gene sequence: CDR1 SQVTM, CDR2 ANQGSEA. The CDR3 is 15 amino acids. V shed 3 bases, J shed 4 bases, and the junction held 7 bases outside the gene matches. The CDR3, as DNA: TGCAGCGTTGACAGTACTAGCGGGGTCGCAGATACGCAGTATTTT. It codes for CSVDSTSGVADTQYF.

The CDR3 DNA is TGTGCCAGCAGCCCAGTCGGAAGCTACGAGCAGTACTTC. Translated: CASSPVGSYEQYF. The chain employs TRBV12-3 or TRBV12-4 and TRBJ2-7; no reliable D call. CDR3 length: 13 amino acids. Trimming took 6 bases from V and 3 from J, leaving 12 bases between them.

This sequence joins TRBV10-3 and TRBJ2-5; D unresolved. There are 13 residues in the CDR3. Germline CDR1 ENHRY, CDR2 SYGVKD. With 8 bases removed from V and 5 bases from J, the gap between germline ends came to 15 bases. CDR3 bases: TGTGCCATCGGAGAGGAAGGGCGGGAGACCCAGTACTTC. The encoded protein is CAIGEEGRETQYF.

This clone showed up just once. This chain uses TRBV19 with TRBJ2-5; 12 nucleotides align to TRBD1. The germline V gene encodes CDR1 LNHDA and CDR2 SQIVND (reference sequence). V lost 5 bases, J lost 3 bases, and 10 bases stayed unmatched. The CDR3 runs 17 residues. The CDR3 coding sequence is TGTGCCAGTAGTCCCAGGGGGACAGGGGGCGCGGAAGAGACCCAGTACTTC. Amino acid sequence: CASSPRGTGGAEETQYF.

V and J are TRBV11-1 and TRBJ2-3; tentatively, D is TRBD2 (6 bases). V lost 6 bases and J 5 bases, leaving 21 bases between the germline ends. This CDR3 is built from 16 residues. CDR1 SGHAT and CDR2 FQDESV come from the germline V gene (reference sequence). Written as DNA, the CDR3 is TGTGCCAGCAGTGATCCTGGGCGGGGCGGTGGAGATACGCAGTATTTT. Translated, it gives CASSDPGRGGGDTQYF.

This chain connects TRBV28 to TRBJ2-3, with TRBD2 identical over 7 bases. CDR1 MDHEN and CDR2 SYDVKM come from the germline V gene. V trimming: 6 bases; J trimming: 2 bases; junction bases outside the gene matches: 5. The CDR3 is 14 amino acids. CDR3 residues: CASRASGATDTQYF. CDR3 nucleotides: TGTGCCAGCAGAGCTAGCGGAGCCACAGATACGCAGTATTTT. The variable domain in full, completed from reference TRBV28 and TRBJ2-3, reads DVKVTQSSRYLVKRTGEKVFLECVQDMDHENMFWYRQDPGLGLRLIYFSYDVKMKEKGDIPEGYSVSREKKERFSLILESASTNQTSMYLCASRASGATDTQYFGPGTRLTVL.

The chain carries TRBV30 and TRBJ1-1; the D gene is possibly TRBD1 (5 bases). The length of the CDR3 is 12 residues. V lost 3 bases and J lost 2, with 7 bases in between. In germline, CDR1 is GTSNPN, CDR2 SVGIG (reference sequence). The CDR3 coding sequence is TGTGCCTGGAGACAGGTCAACACTGAAGCTTTCTTT. Protein: CAWRQVNTEAFF.

The V and J genes are TRBV5-1 and TRBJ2-1; TRBD1 aligns across 8 bases. The germline V gene encodes CDR1 SGHRS and CDR2 YFSETQ. V gave up 4 bases and J gave up 2 bases; unmatched junction bases: 5. This CDR3 spans 15 amino acids. CDR3 DNA: TGCGCCAGCAGCCCGGGACAGGTCACCTACAATGAGCAGTTCTTC. Its protein is CASSPGQVTYNEQFF.

This chain connects TRBV5-4 to TRBJ1-1; 7 bases fit TRBD1. V lost 4 bases and J lost 0; bases outside the gene matches: 6. The germline V gene has CDR1 SGHNT and CDR2 YYREEE (reference sequence). The CDR3 runs to 15 residues. The CDR3, as DNA: TGTGCCAGCAGCGGAGGGGGCGCAATGAACACTGAAGCTTTCTTT. Its translation: CASSGGGAMNTEAFF. Combining the CDR3 with reference TRBV5-4 and TRBJ1-1 gives the whole variable domain ETGVTQSPTHLIKTRGQQVTLRCSSQSGHNTVSWYQQALGQGPQFIFQYYREEENGRGNFPPRFSGLQFPNYSSELNVNALELDDSALYLCASSGGGAMNTEAFFGQGTRLTVV.

This sequence joins TRBV28 and TRBJ2-1; 10 bases align to TRBD1. Germline-derived CDR1 and CDR2 are MDHEN and SYDVKM. V lost 7 bases, J lost 7 bases, and 7 bases stayed unmatched. The CDR3 length is 14 residues. This CDR3 is CASNPGQGSNEQFF. In DNA, the CDR3 is TGTGCCAGCAATCCGGGACAGGGGTCGAATGAGCAGTTCTTC.

The chain joins TRBV11-2 to TRBJ1-6, with TRBD1 matching over 8 bases. CDR3 length: 16 residues. Germline V gene sequence: CDR1 SGHAT, CDR2 FQNNGV. Trimming removed 5 bases from V and 9 bases from J; junction bases left unmatched: 12. The CDR3 coding sequence is TGTGCCAGCAGCCTGCTAACCGGGACAGGAACTTCACCCCTCCACTTT. It encodes CASSLLTGTGTSPLHF.

The chain combines TRBV9 with TRBJ1-1; D is possibly TRBD1 (6 bases). The CDR3 totals 15 residues. Deletions cut 3 bases from V and 0 bases from J, with 12 bases between. Germline V gene data show CDR1 as SGDLS and CDR2 as YYNGEE. CDR3 loop: CASSGGQSLNTEAFF. The DNA for the CDR3 is TGTGCCAGCAGCGGCGGACAGTCCTTGAACACTGAAGCTTTCTTT.

The rearrangement joins TRBV28 to TRBJ2-7, with 7 bases aligning to TRBD2. The CDR3 extends over 16 amino acids. Germline V lookup: CDR1 MDHEN, CDR2 SYDVKM. The ends lost 5 bases at V and 3 bases at J; junction bases unmatched: 13. The CDR3 DNA sequence: TGTGCCAGCAGTCGCAGTTTGTGGGGGGGGGACTACGAGCAGTACTTC. Protein: CASSRSLWGGDYEQYF. The full variable domain, in which reference TRBV28 and TRBJ2-7 provide the parts outside the CDR3, is DVKVTQSSRYLVKRTGEKVFLECVQDMDHENMFWYRQDPGLGLRLIYFSYDVKMKEKGDIPEGYSVSREKKERFSLILESASTNQTSMYLCASSRSLWGGDYEQYFGPGTRLTVT.